The rows below give T cell receptor beta chains drawn from one sample of a study of cytomegalovirus exposure and HLA in healthy donors. Sequencing was performed with immunoSEQ multiplex PCR; in TCRdb, only in-frame clones are kept and a portion is missing. The sample records approximately 160,000 clones, approximately 80% being singletons. Sample: PBMCs. These TCRs come from a woman younger than 30 in good health and CMV-seronegative. Both conserved end residues are trimmed from each CDR3. The order of the fields is clone size, V gene, D gene, CDR3 length, CDR3 protein. A D gene is named only where the DNA matches it firmly. Clone size, where shown, is once, few, many, or a class for clones that have expanded.

NA TRBV5-4 TRBD2 15 ASSLALGLSYRGEQY
NA TRBV11-2 NA 14 ASSLNAGPSGNTIY
NA TRBV9 TRBD2 13 ASSSSGSGPDTQY
NA TRBV28 NA 14 ASSLVATSSYNEQF
NA TRBV4-1 TRBD1 12 ASSRGTGNNEQF
NA TRBV2 TRBD2 16 ASVGLGDSGGGTGELF
NA TRBV5-1 TRBD1 12 ASSLTHRGEKLF
NA TRBV4-1 TRBD2 15 ASSQDLAGGPTDTQY
once TRBV2 NA 12 ASRLYHPDEKLF
NA TRBV30 NA 13 AWSSPDRFNEKLF
NA TRBV10-3 NA 12 ATTDDYSNQPQH
few TRBV5-4 NA 11 ASSSREGTGYT
few TRBV4-1 NA 13 ASSQGGRNQETQY
NA TRBV5-1 NA 11 ASSVTGRDEQY
NA TRBV10-2 NA 11 ASRKEYQETQY
NA TRBV27 NA 12 ASSLYTGTDTQY
NA TRBV6-6 NA 13 ASSYSGERTEKLF
NA TRBV5-1 TRBD1 13 ASSADTGGITEAF
NA TRBV5-1 TRBD1 13 ASSPTGGENSPLH
NA TRBV6-1 NA 13 ASSEGSGYSYEQY
few TRBV18 TRBD2 13 ASSGAGIGTDTQY
few TRBV7-3 TRBD2 13 ASSLPTSGTDTQY
NA TRBV5-1 TRBD1 13 ASSQWTGVNNEQF
NA TRBV7-9 NA 11 ASRGGLTDTQY
NA TRBV7-3 NA 13 ASSLLGSYNSPLH
NA TRBV5-5 NA 13 ASSLGFDNSYEQY
NA TRBV5-1 NA 18 ASSPVSRAGLGRFYNEQF
NA TRBV28 TRBD1 13 ASSPRSGGDQPQH
NA TRBV2 TRBD1 16 ASSRDSRAYSGANVLT
NA TRBV7-9 NA 12 ASSWGEGYNEQF
few TRBV4-1 NA 15 ASSPNLHGGRNYGYT
few TRBV9 NA 13 ASSVALGRNEKLF
NA TRBV25-1 NA 15 ASSGQGPGGANQPQH
NA TRBV19 NA 12 ASNTGQWSNEQY
NA TRBV19 NA 15 ASSRPGQTDSNQPQH
few TRBV28 NA 15 ASSLRLGSRPGETQY
NA TRBV18 NA 12 ASSPGTTRTEAF
NA TRBV6-1 NA 11 ASKTSSGNTIY
NA TRBV7-6 TRBD1 13 ASSTDRTGNTEAF
NA TRBV4-1 TRBD2 18 ASSLNQLAGGKQWTDTQY
NA TRBV7-9 TRBD2 15 ASSGGVAGVLHNEQF
NA TRBV27 TRBD1 15 ASSSFGQGVNTGELF
NA TRBV6-5 TRBD2 13 ASRTAGGPSGEQY
NA TRBV5-1 NA 11 ASRPGQNYEQY
NA TRBV4-1 TRBD1 15 ASSQERQGINTGELF
NA TRBV5-8 NA 11 ASSLTENTEAF
NA TRBV5-1 TRBD2 13 ASSFGLAVGNEQF
NA TRBV18 TRBD2 13 ASSPNGGGAYEQY